This entry lists 24 T cell receptor beta chains sequenced from one sample in a study of blood T cell repertoires in COVID-19. TCRdb's table, derived via immunoSEQ multiplex PCR, lists solely in-frame clones and lacks some. The table lists a few hundred thousand clones, 70% to 90% of them singletons. The sequencing sample was made of peripheral blood. These receptors were collected from a middle-aged woman with acute or convalescent COVID-19.

The V call is TRBV7-2, the J call TRBJ2-3, with 12 nucleotides matching TRBD2. This CDR3 comprises 16 residues. V lost 5 bases to trimming and J lost 2 bases; unmatched junction nucleotides: 5. CDR1 is SGHTA, CDR2 FQGNSA, per germline. The CDR3 DNA follows: TGTGCCAGCAGCGCCCGACTAGCGGGGGTCACAGATACGCAGTATTTT. Its translation is CASSARLAGVTDTQYF.

The chain employs TRBV6-5 and TRBJ2-5, with 7 bases aligning to TRBD1. Looked up from germline, CDR1 is MNHEY and CDR2 is SVGAGI. With 4 bases clipped from V and 2 bases from J, the junction kept 4 bases outside the gene matches. The CDR3 covers 14 residues. The CDR3 sequence: CASSFETGQETQYF. In DNA form, the CDR3 reads TGTGCCAGCAGTTTCGAGACAGGGCAAGAGACCCAGTACTTC.

The chain is built from TRBV30 and TRBJ1-1; D is uncertain. The CDR3 loop spans 13 amino acids. Trimming pared 8 bases from V and 5 bases from J, leaving 18 bases between. Germline assignment: CDR1 GTSNPN and CDR2 SVGIG (reference sequence). CDR3 loop: CAGPSGFGTEAFF. The CDR3 nucleotides are TGTGCCGGACCTTCGGGATTTGGGACTGAAGCTTTCTTT.

V and J are TRBV25-1 and TRBJ1-5; maybe TRBD1 (6 bases). Germline V CDR1 and CDR2: MGHDK, SYGVNS. Trimming removed 4 bases at V and 3 bases at J, with 7 bases between. CDR3 size: 13 residues. The CDR3 nucleotides are TGTGCCAGCAGTGCAGGGGACAATCAGCCCCAGCATTTT. It specifies CASSAGDNQPQHF.

The gene calls are TRBV6-2 or TRBV6-3 and TRBJ2-3, with a weak D call TRBD2 (5 bases). V was clipped by 4 bases and J by 3 bases, with 14 bases between them. The CDR3 is made up of 15 amino acids. Germline CDR1 reads MNHEY; CDR2 reads SVGEGT. In nucleotides, the CDR3 is TGTGCCAGCAGTTCCGGGTCCGGCGGGACAGATACGCAGTATTTT. Protein sequence: CASSSGSGGTDTQYF.

Points on this clone: Other DNA sequences within the sample encode an identical CDR3. The chain employs TRBV5-1 and TRBJ1-4; 7 positions match TRBD1. The trim removed 0 bases at V and 0 bases at J, leaving 2 bases unmatched. The CDR3 covers 16 residues. Germline-derived CDR1 and CDR2 are SGHRS and YFSETQ. CDR3 protein: CASSLGGTATNEKLFF. The CDR3 DNA reads TGCGCCAGCAGCTTGGGGGGGACAGCAACTAATGAAAAACTGTTTTTT.

This chain connects TRBV6-5 to TRBJ2-7; 11 positions match TRBD2. Germline loops: CDR1 MNHEY, CDR2 SVGAGI. V shed 4 bases, J shed 2 bases, and the junction held 4 bases outside the gene matches. The CDR3 consists of 15 residues. In nucleotides, the CDR3 is TGTGCCAGCAGTTTCGGGACTAGCGGTCCCTACGAGCAGTACGTC. Translation: CASSFGTSGPYEQYV.

J is TRBJ2-5 and V is TRBV2; TRBD1 aligns across 8 bases. The CDR3 length is 15 residues. The V and J ends lost 7 bases and 3 bases, in that order; junction bases with no gene match: 10. Germline CDR1 SNHLY, CDR2 FYNNEI. Here the CDR3 DNA reads TGTGCCAGCAAGTCCGGGACAGGACTTAAAGAGACCCAGTACTTC. It translates to CASKSGTGLKETQYF.

This chain links TRBV3-1 (or the pseudogene TRBV3-2) with TRBJ1-6; D call uncertain. CDR1 is LGHDT, CDR2 YNNKEL, per germline (reference sequence). Trimming took off 0 bases at V and 6 bases at J, with 3 bases between the two ends. CDR3 length: 13 amino acids. The DNA for the CDR3 is TGTGCCAGCAGCCAAGACAGTAATTCACCCCTCCACTTT. It encodes CASSQDSNSPLHF.

The chain joins TRBV20-1 to TRBJ1-2; possibly TRBD1 for D (5 bases). This CDR3 contains 11 residues. The germline V gene has CDR1 DFQATT and CDR2 SNEGSKA (reference sequence). V dropped 7 bases and J dropped 3 bases, with 9 bases sitting between them. The CDR3: CSGGLHYGYTF. The CDR3 nucleotides are TGCAGTGGGGGACTCCACTATGGCTACACCTTC.

The rearrangement links TRBV18 to TRBJ2-7, with D possibly TRBD2 on 6 matching bases. Per germline, CDR1 KGHSH and CDR2 LQKENI. V gave up 2 bases and J gave up 6 bases, with 11 bases separating them. The CDR3 is made up of 13 amino acids. This CDR3 is CASSPTTSSEQYV. The CDR3 nucleotides are TGTGCCAGCTCACCAACTACTAGCTCCGAGCAGTACGTC.

As concerns this clone: One end of the junction varies from germline; a read error may be responsible. The chain couples TRBV24-1 to TRBJ1-2; perhaps TRBD1 as D (6 bases). The CDR3 length is 16 residues. Germline lookup yields CDR1 KGHDR and CDR2 SFDVKD. The CDR3 sequence is CATSDSRGGRNYGYTF. The CDR3 coding sequence is TGTGCCACCAGTGACTCTCGAGGGGGACGGAACTATGGCTACACCTTT.

This chain connects TRBV7-2 to TRBJ1-2; D is ambiguous. V lost 1 base and J 5 bases, leaving 14 bases between the germline ends. Germline V gene sequence: CDR1 SGHTA, CDR2 FQGNSA. CDR3 length: 15 amino acids. The CDR3 loop reads CASSLVAVTGYGYTF. CDR3 bases: TGTGCCAGCAGCTTAGTAGCGGTAACGGGGTATGGCTACACCTTC.

This chain links TRBV2 with TRBJ1-6; D is possibly TRBD1 (5 bases). The germline V gene has CDR1 SNHLY and CDR2 FYNNEI. With 5 bases removed from V and 4 bases from J, the gap between germline ends came to 12 bases. This CDR3 is built from 15 residues. The CDR3, as DNA: TGTGCCAGCAGTTTGCAGGGTGGATATAATTCACCCCTCCACTTT. Protein: CASSLQGGYNSPLHF.

The chain uses TRBV11-3 and TRBJ1-1; 7 nucleotides match TRBD1. V lost 3 bases to trimming and J lost 1 base; unmatched junction nucleotides: 2. The germline V gene encodes CDR1 SGHNT and CDR2 YENEEA. The length of the CDR3 is 14 residues. The DNA of the CDR3 is TGTGCCAGCAGCTTCAAGGGGGCGAACACTGAAGCTTTCTTT. Translating it yields CASSFKGANTEAFF.

This chain connects TRBV30 to TRBJ2-1, with D perhaps matching TRBD1 (5 bases). The V gene's germline CDR1 is GTSNPN and CDR2 SVGIG (reference sequence). V was pared by 0 bases and J by 7 bases, with 13 bases between. The CDR3 sequence is 14 residues long. This chain's CDR3 is CAWSVRAGWNEQFF. In DNA, the CDR3 is TGTGCCTGGAGTGTACGAGCAGGGTGGAATGAGCAGTTCTTC. Full variable domain (missing parts from reference TRBV30 and TRBJ2-1): SQTIHQWPATLVQPVGSPLSLECTVEGTSNPNLYWYRQAAGRGLQLLFYSVGIGQISSEVPQNLSASRPQDRQFILSSKKLLLSDSGFYLCAWSVRAGWNEQFFGPGTRLTVL.

V and J are TRBV7-2 and TRBJ1-2; no firm D call. The CDR3 is 16 amino acids. Looked up from germline, CDR1 is SGHTA and CDR2 is FQGNSA. Trimming took 0 bases from V and 0 from J, leaving 11 bases between them. This chain's CDR3 is CASSLALRNSNYGYTF. The CDR3 nucleotides read TGTGCCAGCAGCTTAGCGCTGAGAAATTCTAACTATGGCTACACCTTC.

The chain has TRBV7-3 and TRBJ2-5; 9 positions agree with TRBD2. CDR1 and CDR2 from the germline V gene are SGHTA and FQGTGA. The CDR3 is 15 residues long. J lost 5 bases, V lost 0 bases, and 4 bases had no gene match. CDR3 protein: CASSLTGTSTETQYF. The CDR3 DNA follows: TGTGCCAGCAGCTTAACAGGGACTAGCACGGAGACCCAGTACTTC.

CDR3 sequence: CASSPDRAGPYEQYV. The CDR3 bases are TGTGCCAGCAGTCCGGACAGGGCTGGTCCCTACGAGCAGTACGTC. This chain links TRBV6-2 or TRBV6-3 with TRBJ2-7, with TRBD1 identical over 8 bases. After removal of 5 bases from V and 2 bases from J, the junction contained 8 bases not matched to a gene. Germline V gene lookup returns CDR1 MNHEY and CDR2 SVGEGT. The CDR3 covers 15 residues.

J is TRBJ1-1 and V is TRBV4-1; 7 nucleotides align to TRBD1. This CDR3 comprises 14 residues. Germline V gene data show CDR1 as MGHRA and CDR2 as YSYEKL. V dropped 3 bases and J dropped 6; count of bases not matched to a gene: 7. CDR3 sequence reads: CASSHGTEKAEAFF. The CDR3 DNA follows: TGCGCCAGCAGCCATGGGACAGAAAAGGCTGAAGCTTTCTTT.

This rearrangement joins TRBV9 to TRBJ2-2, with 7 bases identical to TRBD2. V was pared by 0 bases and J by 0 bases, with 8 bases of the junction left unmatched. This CDR3 has 18 amino acids. Germline V gives CDR1 SGDLS, CDR2 YYNGEE. CDR3 nucleotide sequence: TGTGCCAGCAGCGTAGAGGCTGCGGGGGTCGCGAACACCGGGGAGCTGTTTTTT. Translating it yields CASSVEAAGVANTGELFF. The full variable domain, with the rest looked up from reference TRBV9 and TRBJ2-2, is DSGVTQTPKHLITATGQRVTLRCSPRSGDLSVYWYQQSLDQGLQFLIQYYNGEERAKGNILERFSAQQFPDLHSELNLSSLELGDSALYFCASSVEAAGVANTGELFFGEGSRLTVL.

The gene calls are TRBV29-1 and TRBJ2-5; a weak D match, TRBD1 (6 bases). This CDR3 contains 12 residues. Trimming left V 7 bases short and J 5 bases short, with 14 bases between. Germline lookup yields CDR1 SQVTM and CDR2 ANQGSEA. The CDR3 bases are TGCAGCGCCGGACACAGGGCTGAGACCCAGTACTTC. Translating it yields CSAGHRAETQYF.

V usage is TRBV10-3 and J usage is TRBJ1-1; 11 positions agree with TRBD1. V shed 2 bases and J 4 bases; nucleotides not matched to a gene: 6. Germline V gives CDR1 ENHRY, CDR2 SYGVKD. CDR3 length: 16 residues. CDR3 in amino acids: CAISERGGTGGTEAFF. The DNA for the CDR3 is TGTGCCATCAGTGAGAGGGGGGGGACAGGGGGCACTGAAGCTTTCTTT.

The count of this clone is one. The chain joins TRBV3-1 (or the pseudogene TRBV3-2) to TRBJ2-1; the D gene is possibly TRBD1 (5 bases). V was pared by 1 base and J by 0 bases, with 7 bases between. The CDR3 is 15 amino acids. CDR1 is LGHDT and CDR2 is YNNKEL in the germline V gene (reference sequence). The CDR3 nucleotides are TGTGCCAGCAGCCAAGTAAGGGGCTCCTACAATGAGCAGTTCTTC. Encoded protein: CASSQVRGSYNEQFF.